This T cell receptor beta chain comes out of a study of blood T cells in healthy people across ages. The study's findings and limits: Long-lived and aged donors differed, with more naive CD4+ cells and higher diversity in the long-lived.

Next came a second PCR, run for about 6 to 11 cycles, which used a sample-barcoded 5' primer along with a J-beta primer mix. Each sample provided no less than 2.5 million CDR3-containing paired-end reads. A single record per CDR3 protein comes from TCRdb applying MiXCR to the 5' RACE reads. Seen here are 540,000 or so distinct CDR3 sequences, approximately 27% observed once, and the top ten hold about 18%. The CDR3 covers 15 residues. V was trimmed by 4 bases and J by 4 bases, leaving 14 bases between them. Germline-derived CDR1 and CDR2 are SGHRS and YFSETQ. To note about this clonotype: The antigen remains unidentified.

The TCR originated in a woman between 65 and 79 years old in good health. What was sequenced was blood. This chain links TRBV5-1 with TRBJ1-4; no reliable D call. The CDR3 protein is CASSNVREGNEKLFF. In nucleotides, the CDR3 is TGCGCCAGCAGCAACGTGAGGGAGGGTAATGAAAAACTGTTTTTT. The variable domain in full, completed from reference TRBV5-1 and TRBJ1-4, reads KAGVTQTPRYLIKTRGQQVTLSCSPISGHRSVSWYQQTPGQGLQFLFEYFSETQRNKGNFPGRFSGRQFSNSRSEMNVSTLELGDSALYLCASSNVREGNEKLFFGSGTQLSVL.